Reported below is one T cell receptor (beta chain). Measured with immunoSEQ multiplex PCR; TCRdb has only the in-frame clones, and not every one. The data show some 250,000 clones, with roughly 86% seen just once and approximately 5.3% held by the top ten. The data belong to a study of blood T cell repertoires in COVID-19. About the research overall: Spain, Italy and the United States supplied samples that represented acute and convalescent COVID-19.

The germline CDR1 and CDR2 sequences are MNHEY and SVGEGT. The CDR3 contains 11 residues. V was pared by 5 bases and J by 7 bases, with 8 bases between. This receptor was identified in an older woman with COVID-19, enrolled during active disease. J is TRBJ1-1 and V is TRBV6-2 or TRBV6-3, with D possibly TRBD1 on 5 matching bases. Sequencing used peripheral blood. The CDR3 loop is CASSRDSEAFF. CDR3 bases: TGTGCCAGCAGTCGAGACAGTGAAGCTTTCTTT.